This T cell receptor beta chain is drawn from a study of T cells in tuberculosis. As for the study in general: In South Africa, adults with active tuberculosis were compared with IGRA-negative and latently infected IGRA-positive adolescents.

The V end lost 10 bases, the J end lost 1 base, and 11 bases lay between the germline ends. The CDR3 runs 12 residues. The germline CDR1 and CDR2 sequences are SEHNR and FQNEAQ (reference sequence). The assay was immunoSEQ multiplex PCR, and TCRdb's table has in-frame clones only and misses some. The sample contains over 25,000 clones, less than 97% of which appear only once. The chain carries TRBV7-9 and TRBJ2-7; possible D gene TRBD1, 6 bases. Sample: PBMCs. The receptor's source is a donor aged 10-29 years with latent tuberculosis or without tuberculosis infection. CDR3 in DNA: TGTGCCACCTCGGGACAATCCTACGAGCAGTACTTC. As protein: CATSGQSYEQYF.